Here is one T cell receptor beta chain with its context. Its antigen is not identified. This sample is part of a study of blood T cells in healthy people across ages. Study findings and constraints: Long-lived donors exceeded aged donors in naive CD4+ cells and diversity.

Collection of around 9.3 milliliters of peripheral blood was performed for each donor. Germline values: CDR1 MGHRA, CDR2 YSYEKL. V lost 4 bases, J lost 7 bases, and 12 bases stayed unmatched. There are 15 residues in the CDR3. Then a second PCR, running roughly 7 to 11 cycles, was carried out with a sample-barcoded 5' primer and a J-beta primer mix. TCRdb re-derived calls from the 5' RACE reads in MiXCR, one entry per CDR3 protein. Among 650,000 to 800,000 distinct CDR3 sequences, around 42% were seen once, and the ten largest hold about 19%. Sample: blood. The receptor's source is a man between 60 and 70 years old in good health. The V and J genes are TRBV4-1 and TRBJ2-5; 7 bases are shared with TRBD2. The CDR3 bases are TGCGCCAGCAGCCGCGGGAGTGAAGGAGGAAGGACCCAGTACTTC. Its translation is CASSRGSEGGRTQYF.